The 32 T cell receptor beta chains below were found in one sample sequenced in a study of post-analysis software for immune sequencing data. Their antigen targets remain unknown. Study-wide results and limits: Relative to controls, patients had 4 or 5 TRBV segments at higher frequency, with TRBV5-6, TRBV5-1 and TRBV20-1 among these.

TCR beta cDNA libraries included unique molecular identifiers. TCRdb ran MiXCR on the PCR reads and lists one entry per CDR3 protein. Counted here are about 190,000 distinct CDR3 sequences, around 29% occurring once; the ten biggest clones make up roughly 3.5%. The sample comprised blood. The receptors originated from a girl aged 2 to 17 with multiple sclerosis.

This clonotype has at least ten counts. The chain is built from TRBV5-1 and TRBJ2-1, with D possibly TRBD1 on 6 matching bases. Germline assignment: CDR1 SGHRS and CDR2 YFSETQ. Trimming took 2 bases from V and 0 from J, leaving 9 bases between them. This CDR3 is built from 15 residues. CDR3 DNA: TGCGCCAGCAGCTTACAGGGAAGCTCCTACAATGAGCAGTTCTTC. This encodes CASSLQGSSYNEQFF.

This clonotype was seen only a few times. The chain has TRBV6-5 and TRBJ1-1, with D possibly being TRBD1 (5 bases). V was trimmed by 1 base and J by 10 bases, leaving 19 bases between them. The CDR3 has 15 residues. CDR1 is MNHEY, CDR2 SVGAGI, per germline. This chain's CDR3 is CASSYLGGTAHSAFF. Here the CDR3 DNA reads TGTGCCAGCAGTTACTTGGGAGGGACGGCGCACTCAGCTTTCTTT.

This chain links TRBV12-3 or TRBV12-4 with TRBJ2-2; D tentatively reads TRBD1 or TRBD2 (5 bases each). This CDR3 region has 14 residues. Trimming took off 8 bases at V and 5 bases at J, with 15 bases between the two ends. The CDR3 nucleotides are TGTGCCAGCGGCCGGGACCTGGGTACCGGGGAGCTGTTTTTT. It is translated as CASGRDLGTGELFF.

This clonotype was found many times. CDR3 nucleotides: TGCAGCACCCTGCAGGGGGCAGGCCTAGACGTGGACGGCCAGTACTTC. Protein product: CSTLQGAGLDVDGQYF. The gene calls are TRBV29-1 and TRBJ2-5; TRBD1 matches at 8 bases. Germline CDR1 SQVTM, CDR2 ANQGSEA. This CDR3 contains 16 residues. Germline trimming cut 8 bases from V and 10 bases from J; bases unmatched to any gene: 24.

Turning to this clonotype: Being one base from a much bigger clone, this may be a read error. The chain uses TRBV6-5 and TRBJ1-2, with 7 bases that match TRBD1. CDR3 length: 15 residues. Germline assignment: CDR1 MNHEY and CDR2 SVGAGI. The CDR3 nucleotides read TGTGCCAGCAGTTACTCGACCAGGGGGATGGGGGGCTGCACCTTC. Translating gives CASSYSTRGMGGCTF.

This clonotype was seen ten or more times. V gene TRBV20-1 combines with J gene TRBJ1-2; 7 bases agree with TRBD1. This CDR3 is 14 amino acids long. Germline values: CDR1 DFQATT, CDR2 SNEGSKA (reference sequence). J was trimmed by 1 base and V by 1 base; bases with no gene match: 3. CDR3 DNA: TGCAGTGCTAGAGGGGGACAGATTAACTATGGCTACACCTTC. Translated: CSARGGQINYGYTF.

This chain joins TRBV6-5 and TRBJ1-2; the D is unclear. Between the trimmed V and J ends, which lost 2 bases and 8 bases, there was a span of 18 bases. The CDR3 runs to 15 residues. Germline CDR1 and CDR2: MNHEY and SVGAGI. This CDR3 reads CASSYRGNPGGGYTF. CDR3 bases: TGTGCCAGCAGTTACCGCGGGAATCCTGGTGGGGGCTACACCTTC.

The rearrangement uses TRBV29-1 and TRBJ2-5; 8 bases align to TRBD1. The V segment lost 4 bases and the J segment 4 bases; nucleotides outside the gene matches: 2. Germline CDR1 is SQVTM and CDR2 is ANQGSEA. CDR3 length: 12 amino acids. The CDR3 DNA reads TGCAGCGTTGGGGACAGGAGAGAGACCCAGTACTTC. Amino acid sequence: CSVGDRRETQYF. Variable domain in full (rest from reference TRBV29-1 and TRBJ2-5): SAVISQKPSRDICQRGTSLTIQCQVDSQVTMMFWYRQQPGQSLTLIATANQGSEATYESGFVIDKFPISRPNLTFSTLTVSNMSPEDSSIYLCSVGDRRETQYFGPGTRLLVL.

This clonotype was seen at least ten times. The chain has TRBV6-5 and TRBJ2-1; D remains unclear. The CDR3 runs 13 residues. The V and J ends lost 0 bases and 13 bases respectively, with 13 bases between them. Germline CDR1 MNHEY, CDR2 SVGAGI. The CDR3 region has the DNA TGTGCCAGCAGTTACTCGCGAAACCGTAGACAGTTCTTC. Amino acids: CASSYSRNRRQFF.

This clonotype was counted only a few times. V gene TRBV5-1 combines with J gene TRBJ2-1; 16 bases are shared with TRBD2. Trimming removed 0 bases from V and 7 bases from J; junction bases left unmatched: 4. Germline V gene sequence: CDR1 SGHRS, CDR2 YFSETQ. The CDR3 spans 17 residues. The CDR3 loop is CASSLEGLAGGCNEQFF. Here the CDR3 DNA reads TGCGCCAGCAGCTTGGAGGGACTAGCGGGAGGGTGTAATGAGCAGTTCTTC.

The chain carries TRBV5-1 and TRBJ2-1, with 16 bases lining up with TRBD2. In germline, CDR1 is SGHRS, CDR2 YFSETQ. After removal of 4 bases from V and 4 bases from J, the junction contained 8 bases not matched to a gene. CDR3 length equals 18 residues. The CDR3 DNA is TGCGCCAGCAGCACGGGATGGGGACTAGCGGGAGGGTACAATGAGCAGTTCTTC. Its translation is CASSTGWGLAGGYNEQFF.

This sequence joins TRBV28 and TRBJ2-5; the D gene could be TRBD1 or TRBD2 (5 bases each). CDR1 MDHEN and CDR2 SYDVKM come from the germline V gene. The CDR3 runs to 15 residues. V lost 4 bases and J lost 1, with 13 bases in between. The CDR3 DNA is TGTGCCAGCAGTTCGGACATCCGGGGCCAAGAGACCCAGTACTTC. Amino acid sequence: CASSSDIRGQETQYF.

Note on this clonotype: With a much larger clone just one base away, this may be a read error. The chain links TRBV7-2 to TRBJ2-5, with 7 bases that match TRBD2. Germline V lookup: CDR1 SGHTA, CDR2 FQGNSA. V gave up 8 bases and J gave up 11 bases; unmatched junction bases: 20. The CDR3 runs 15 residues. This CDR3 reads CASYRQSGIPYGQYF. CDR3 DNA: TGTGCCAGCTACCGCCAGAGCGGGATCCCCTACGGGCAGTACTTC. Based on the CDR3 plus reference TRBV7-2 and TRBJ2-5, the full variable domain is GAGVSQSPSNKVTEKGKDVELRCDPISGHTALYWYRQSLGQGLEFLIYFQGNSAPDKSGLPSDRFSAERTGGSVSTLTIQRTQQEDSAVYLCASYRQSGIPYGQYFGPGTRLLVL.

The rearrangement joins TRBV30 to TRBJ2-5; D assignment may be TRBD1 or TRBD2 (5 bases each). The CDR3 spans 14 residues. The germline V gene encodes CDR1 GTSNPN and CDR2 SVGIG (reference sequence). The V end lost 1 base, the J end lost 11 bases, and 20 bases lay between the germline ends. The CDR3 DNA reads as TGTGCCTGGAGTGCCCGTCTCGTCCTGGGGGAGCAGTACTTC. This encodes CAWSARLVLGEQYF.

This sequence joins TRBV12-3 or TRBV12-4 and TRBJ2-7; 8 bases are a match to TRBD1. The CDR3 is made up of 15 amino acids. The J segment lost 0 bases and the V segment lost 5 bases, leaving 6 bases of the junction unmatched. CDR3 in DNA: TGTGCCAGCAGTGAAGTGCAGGGGGCCTCCTACGAGCAGTACTTC. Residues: CASSEVQGASYEQYF.

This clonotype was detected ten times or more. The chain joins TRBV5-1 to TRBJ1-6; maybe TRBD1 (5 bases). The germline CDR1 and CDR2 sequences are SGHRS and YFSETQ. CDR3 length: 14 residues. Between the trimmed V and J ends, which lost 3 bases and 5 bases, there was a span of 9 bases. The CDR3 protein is CASSSGRNNSPLHF. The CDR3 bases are TGCGCCAGCAGCTCGGGACGGAATAATTCACCCCTCCACTTT.

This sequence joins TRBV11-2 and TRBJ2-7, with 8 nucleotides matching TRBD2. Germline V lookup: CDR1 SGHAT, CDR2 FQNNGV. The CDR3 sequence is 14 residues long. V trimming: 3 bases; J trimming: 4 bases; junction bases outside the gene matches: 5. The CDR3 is CASSFGGARYEQYF. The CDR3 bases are TGTGCCAGCAGCTTCGGGGGGGCCCGATACGAGCAGTACTTC.

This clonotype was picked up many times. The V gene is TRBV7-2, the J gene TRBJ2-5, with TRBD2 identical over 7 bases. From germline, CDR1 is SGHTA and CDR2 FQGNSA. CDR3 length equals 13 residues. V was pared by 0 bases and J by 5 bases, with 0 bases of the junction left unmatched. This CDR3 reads CASSLASGETQYF. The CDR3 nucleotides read TGTGCCAGCAGCTTAGCTAGCGGGGAGACCCAGTACTTC.

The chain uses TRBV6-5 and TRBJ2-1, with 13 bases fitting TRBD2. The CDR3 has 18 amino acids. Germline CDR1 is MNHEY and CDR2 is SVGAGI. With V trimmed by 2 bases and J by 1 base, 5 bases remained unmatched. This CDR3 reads CASSYGLAGDPSYNEQFF. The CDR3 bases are TGTGCCAGCAGTTACGGACTAGCGGGGGACCCGTCCTACAATGAGCAGTTCTTC.

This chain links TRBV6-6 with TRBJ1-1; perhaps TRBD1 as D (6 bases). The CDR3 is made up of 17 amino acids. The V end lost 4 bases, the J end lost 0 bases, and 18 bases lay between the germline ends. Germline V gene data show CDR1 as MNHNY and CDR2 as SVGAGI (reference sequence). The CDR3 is CASSSTGVRGMNTEAFF. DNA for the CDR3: TGTGCCAGCAGTTCGACAGGCGTGCGGGGCATGAACACTGAAGCTTTCTTT.

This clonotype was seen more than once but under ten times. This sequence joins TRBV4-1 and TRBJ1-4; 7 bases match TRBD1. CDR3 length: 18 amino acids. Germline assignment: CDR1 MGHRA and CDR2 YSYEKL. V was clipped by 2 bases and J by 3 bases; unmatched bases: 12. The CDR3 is CASSQRPGQIKANEKLFF. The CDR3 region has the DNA TGCGCCAGCAGCCAAAGACCGGGACAGATAAAGGCTAATGAAAAACTGTTTTTT.

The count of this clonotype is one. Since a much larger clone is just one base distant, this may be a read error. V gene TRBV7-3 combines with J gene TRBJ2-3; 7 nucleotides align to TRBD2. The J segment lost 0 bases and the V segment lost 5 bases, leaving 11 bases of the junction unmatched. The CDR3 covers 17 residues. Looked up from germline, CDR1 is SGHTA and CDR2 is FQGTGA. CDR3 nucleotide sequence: TGTGCCAGCAGCCCCGAACCCGGGCGGGGGAGCACAGATACGCAGTATTTT. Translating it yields CASSPEPGRGSTDTQYF.

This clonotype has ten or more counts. The CDR3 loop is CASSHQAGISSYEQYF. DNA of the CDR3: TGTGCCAGCTCCCACCAAGCAGGCATAAGCTCCTACGAGCAGTACTTC. This chain uses TRBV18 with TRBJ2-7; no clear D gene. Germline V gives CDR1 KGHSH, CDR2 LQKENI. The CDR3 consists of 16 residues. V lost 6 bases and J 0 bases, leaving 18 bases between the germline ends.

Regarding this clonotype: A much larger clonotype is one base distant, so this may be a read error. This chain's CDR3 is CASRSGGPDMETQFF. The CDR3 nucleotides are TGTGCCAGCAGGTCTGGCGGGCCCGATATGGAGACCCAGTTCTTC. The chain combines TRBV12-3 or TRBV12-4 with TRBJ2-1, with D maybe TRBD2 (5 bases). This CDR3 is 15 amino acids long. V lost 6 bases and J 13 bases, leaving 25 bases between the germline ends.

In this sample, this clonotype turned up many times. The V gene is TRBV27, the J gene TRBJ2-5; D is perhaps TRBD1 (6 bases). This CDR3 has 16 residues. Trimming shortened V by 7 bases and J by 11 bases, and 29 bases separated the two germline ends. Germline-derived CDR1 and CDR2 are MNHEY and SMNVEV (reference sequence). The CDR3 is CASTSRDKKGSGEQYF. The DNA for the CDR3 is TGTGCCAGCACCTCCCGGGACAAGAAGGGTTCCGGGGAGCAGTACTTC.

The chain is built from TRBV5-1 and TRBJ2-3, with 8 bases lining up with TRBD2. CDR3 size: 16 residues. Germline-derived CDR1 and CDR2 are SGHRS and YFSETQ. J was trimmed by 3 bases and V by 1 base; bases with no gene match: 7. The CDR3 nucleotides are TGCGCCAGCAGCTTGTGGAGGAGCGGGAGTACAGATACGCAGTATTTT. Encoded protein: CASSLWRSGSTDTQYF.

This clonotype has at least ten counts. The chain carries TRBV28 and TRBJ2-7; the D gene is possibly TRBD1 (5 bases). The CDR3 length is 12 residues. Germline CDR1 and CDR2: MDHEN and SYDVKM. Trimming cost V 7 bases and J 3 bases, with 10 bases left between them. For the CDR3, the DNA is TGTGCCAGCAATGGGGCTAACTACGAGCAGTACTTC. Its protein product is CASNGANYEQYF. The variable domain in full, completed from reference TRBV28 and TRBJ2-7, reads DVKVTQSSRYLVKRTGEKVFLECVQDMDHENMFWYRQDPGLGLRLIYFSYDVKMKEKGDIPEGYSVSREKKERFSLILESASTNQTSMYLCASNGANYEQYFGPGTRLTVT.

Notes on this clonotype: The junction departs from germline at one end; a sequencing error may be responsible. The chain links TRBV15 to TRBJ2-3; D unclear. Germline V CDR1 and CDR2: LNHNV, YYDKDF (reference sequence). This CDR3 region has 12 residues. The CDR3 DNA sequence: TGTACCACCAGCAGAGATTCAGATACGCAGTATTTT. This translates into CTTSRDSDTQYF.

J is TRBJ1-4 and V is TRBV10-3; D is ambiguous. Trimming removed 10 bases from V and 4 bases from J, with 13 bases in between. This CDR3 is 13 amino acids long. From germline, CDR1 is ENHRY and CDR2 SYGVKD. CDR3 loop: CATRTPSNEKLFF. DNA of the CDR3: TGTGCCACACGGACCCCCAGTAATGAAAAACTGTTTTTT.

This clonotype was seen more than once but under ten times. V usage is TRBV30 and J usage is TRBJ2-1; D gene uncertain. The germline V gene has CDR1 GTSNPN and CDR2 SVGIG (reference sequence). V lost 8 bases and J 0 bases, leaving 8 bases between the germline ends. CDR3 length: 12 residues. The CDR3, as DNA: TGTGCCAGTCCCGGCTCCTACAATGAGCAGTTCTTC. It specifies CASPGSYNEQFF.

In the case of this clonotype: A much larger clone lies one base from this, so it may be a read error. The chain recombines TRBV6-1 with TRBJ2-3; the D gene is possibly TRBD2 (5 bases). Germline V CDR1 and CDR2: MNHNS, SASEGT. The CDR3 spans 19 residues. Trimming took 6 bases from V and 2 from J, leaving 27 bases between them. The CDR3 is CASSQLRGPTPLFTDTQYF. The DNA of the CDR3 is TGTGCCAGCAGCCAACTTCGAGGGCCCACGCCCCTTTTCACAGATACGCAGTATTTT.

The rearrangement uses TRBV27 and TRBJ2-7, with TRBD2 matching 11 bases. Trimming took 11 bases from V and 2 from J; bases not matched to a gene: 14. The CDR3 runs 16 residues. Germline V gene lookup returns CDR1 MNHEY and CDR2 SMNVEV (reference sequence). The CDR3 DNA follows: TGTGCCGGCTATAGCGGGAGGGTTACTAAGCCCTACGAGCAGTACTTC. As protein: CAGYSGRVTKPYEQYF.